These T cell receptor beta chains were read from a single sample in a study of blood T cell repertoires in COVID-19. Libraries were prepared by immunoSEQ multiplex PCR; TCRdb keeps only in-frame clonotypes and omits some of them. The repertoire holds 85,000 to 100,000 clones, about 86% seen once, with less than 9% in the top ten. The sequenced material came from peripheral blood. These receptors all stem from a man aged 60 to 69 with acute or convalescent COVID-19. Each CDR3 is given with its conserved first and last residue. Fields, in order: CDR3 DNA, CDR3 protein, clone size, V gene, D gene, J gene. D genes are given only for firm matches. Clone size appears in some rows only: once, few, many, or a class for an expanded clone.

TGTGCCAGCAGTCCCAGTTTAGGGGGAAGGGAGACCCAGTACTTC | CASSPSLGGRETQYF | NA | TRBV6-2/TRBV6-3 | NA | TRBJ2-5
TGTGCCAGCAGCGTAGGATTTGGTGACAGTCCCCAAGAGACCCAGTACTTC | CASSVGFGDSPQETQYF | NA | TRBV9 | NA | TRBJ2-5
TGTGCCAGCAAAGTACCTGCGGGGACTGAAGCTTTCTTT | CASKVPAGTEAFF | NA | TRBV6-5 | NA | TRBJ1-1
TGTGCCAGCAGGCCGGGGACAGGGGCAATATACAATGAGCAGTTCTTC | CASRPGTGAIYNEQFF | once | TRBV5-4 | TRBD1 | TRBJ2-1
TGTGCCAGCTCACCGGATCTAGCGGGAGCCCACAATGAGCAGTTCTTC | CASSPDLAGAHNEQFF | NA | TRBV18 | TRBD2 | TRBJ2-1
TGTGCCAGCTCCCAGACAGGGGGTCCGTCACAGCCCCAGCATTTT | CASSQTGGPSQPQHF | NA | TRBV6-5 | TRBD1 | TRBJ1-5
TGCGCCAGCAGCCAAGAGTCGGCCGGGTTCGGTGGCTACACCTTC | CASSQESAGFGGYTF | NA | TRBV4-3 | NA | TRBJ1-2
TGTGCCAGCAGCCTGGGACATCGTTCATATGGCTACACCTTC | CASSLGHRSYGYTF | NA | TRBV3-1/TRBV3-2 | NA | TRBJ1-2
TGCGCCAGCAGCTTGGGTCCCGCCGCAGGCTCCTACAATGAGCAGTTCTTC | CASSLGPAAGSYNEQFF | NA | TRBV5-1 | NA | TRBJ2-1
TGCGCCAGCAGCTCCGCAGGGAGGGGGGCCGGTGAGACCCAGTACTTC | CASSSAGRGAGETQYF | NA | TRBV5-1 | NA | TRBJ2-5
TGTGCCAGTAGTTTCCGTAGAGCAACTAATGAAAAACTGTTTTTT | CASSFRRATNEKLFF | once | TRBV19 | NA | TRBJ1-4
TGTGCCAGCAGCCATACAGGGGGCGCGTACGAGCAGTACTTC | CASSHTGGAYEQYF | NA | TRBV5-5 | TRBD1 | TRBJ2-7
TGTGCCTGGAGTGTCTCCGGGACAGTGGGTGAAAAACTGTTTTTT | CAWSVSGTVGEKLFF | NA | TRBV30 | TRBD1 | TRBJ1-4
TGCGCCAGCAGCGGAGACCCGAACACCGGGGAGCTGTTTTTT | CASSGDPNTGELFF | NA | TRBV5-1 | NA | TRBJ2-2
TGTGCCTGGAGGAAGGACAGGGGCTTAGACACTGAAGCTTTCTTT | CAWRKDRGLDTEAFF | NA | TRBV30 | TRBD1 | TRBJ1-1
TGTGCCAGTAGGACCCGACAGGGGGCTAACTATGGCTACACCTTC | CASRTRQGANYGYTF | NA | TRBV19 | TRBD1 | TRBJ1-2
TGTGCCAGCAGTTACCGGACTAAAGAGACCCAGTACTTC | CASSYRTKETQYF | once | TRBV6-5 | NA | TRBJ2-5
TGCGCCAGCAGCTTGTATGGGGCAAACACTGAAGCTTTCTTT | CASSLYGANTEAFF | NA | TRBV5-1 | NA | TRBJ1-1
TGCAGCTCTCAGTCGCCGGGGGTTCGGGGGGCCCAGTACTTC | CSSQSPGVRGAQYF | NA | TRBV29-1 | TRBD2 | TRBJ2-5
TGTGCCAGCAGTCAAACAGGGTTCACCGGGGAGCTGTTTTTT | CASSQTGFTGELFF | NA | TRBV6-2/TRBV6-3 | NA | TRBJ2-2
TGTGCCAGCAGCTTAACCATCTCCTGGGCGACTGGAAACACCATATATTTT | CASSLTISWATGNTIYF | few | TRBV7-2 | NA | TRBJ1-3
TGTGCCAGCAGCTTAGTAGGGACTAGCGGACTTACGCAGTATTTT | CASSLVGTSGLTQYF | NA | TRBV7-6 | TRBD2 | TRBJ2-3
TGTGCCAGCAGCGTGACAGGATCAGGCTCTTCCGAGCAGTACTTC | CASSVTGSGSSEQYF | NA | TRBV9 | NA | TRBJ2-7
TGCGCCAGCAGCTTGGTTGGGTCAGGGGACTATGGCTACACCTTC | CASSLVGSGDYGYTF | once | TRBV5-1 | NA | TRBJ1-2
TGTGCCAGCAGTGAAAGAACAGGGGGCATGATGAGGAATTCACCCCTCCACTTT | CASSERTGGMMRNSPLHF | NA | TRBV6-1 | TRBD1 | TRBJ1-6
TGTGCCATCACCCGACAGGGCAGCACAGATACGCAGTATTTT | CAITRQGSTDTQYF | NA | TRBV10-3 | TRBD1 | TRBJ2-3
TGTGCCAGCAGTGCCGGGACAGACTCCTATGGCTACACCTTC | CASSAGTDSYGYTF | NA | TRBV25-1 | TRBD1 | TRBJ1-2
TGTGCCAGTAGTATGTTGCGGACTAGCGGATGGGGGTGGACCGGGGAGCTGTTTTTT | CASSMLRTSGWGWTGELFF | once | TRBV19 | TRBD2 | TRBJ2-2
TGTGCCTGGAGTGTACCCGGGGGGATCCAAGAGACCCAGTACTTC | CAWSVPGGIQETQYF | few | TRBV30 | TRBD2 | TRBJ2-5
TGTGCCAGCAGTTTATCTAGGACAGGGGTCTACGAGCAGTACTTC | CASSLSRTGVYEQYF | NA | TRBV27 | TRBD1 | TRBJ2-7
TGTGCCAGTAGTATAGGCCGGACAGGCCCTAATGAAAAACTGTTTTTT | CASSIGRTGPNEKLFF | NA | TRBV19 | TRBD1 | TRBJ1-4
TGTGCCTGGAGTGAGCGTGGCAATCAGCCCCAGCATTTT | CAWSERGNQPQHF | NA | TRBV30 | NA | TRBJ1-5
TGTGCCAGTAGCAACAGCTATGGCTACACCTTC | CASSNSYGYTF | NA | TRBV19 | NA | TRBJ1-2
TGTGCCAGCAGTCCGACTAGCGGGATGGCCGGGGAGCTGTTTTTT | CASSPTSGMAGELFF | NA | TRBV6-6 | TRBD2 | TRBJ2-2
TGCGCCAGCAGCTTGGCCGGAGGGGTCGGGCAGCCCCAGCATTTT | CASSLAGGVGQPQHF | few | TRBV5-1 | NA | TRBJ1-5
TGTGCCAGCAGCCGAGCCGGGACAGGGGCCCACGAGCAGTACTTC | CASSRAGTGAHEQYF | NA | TRBV14 | TRBD1 | TRBJ2-7
TGTGCCAGCAGTTTAAGTACAGGTAGACACACGGCTTTCTTT | CASSLSTGRHTAFF | NA | TRBV28 | NA | TRBJ1-1
TGTGCCAGCACGGGACAGGGGATGTCACAAGAGACCCAGTACTTC | CASTGQGMSQETQYF | few | TRBV11-2 | TRBD1 | TRBJ2-5
TGTGCCAGCAGCGCCCCAGGTTACTCCTACGAGCAGTACTTC | CASSAPGYSYEQYF | NA | TRBV9 | NA | TRBJ2-7
TGTGCCAGCTCACCGGGGCCCAACTATGGCTACACCTTC | CASSPGPNYGYTF | NA | TRBV18 | NA | TRBJ1-2
TGCGCCAGCAGCCTAAGCGGGATGAGCTCCTACAATGAGCAGTTCTTC | CASSLSGMSSYNEQFF | NA | TRBV4-3 | TRBD2 | TRBJ2-1
TGTGCCAGCAGTTTCAGGACAGGGTCTCAGCCCCAGCATTTT | CASSFRTGSQPQHF | NA | TRBV27 | TRBD1 | TRBJ1-5
TGTGCCAGCAGCCCCACCCGCGGGAGGACAGATACGCAGTATTTT | CASSPTRGRTDTQYF | NA | TRBV7-3 | TRBD2 | TRBJ2-3
TGTGCCAGCAGCGTGGAGGGGGGGCTTTTGTACACTGAAGCTTTCTTT | CASSVEGGLLYTEAFF | once | TRBV7-8 | NA | TRBJ1-1
TGTGCCTGGAGTGTAAGCGGGGCCCGCCGTGAAAAACTGTTTTTT | CAWSVSGARREKLFF | NA | TRBV30 | NA | TRBJ1-4
TGTGCCAGCTCACCCAGAGAGCCTAGGGGTGAAAAACTGTTTTTT | CASSPREPRGEKLFF | NA | TRBV18 | NA | TRBJ1-4
TGTGCCAGCAGTTACTTCGAAGACGGGTCTATCACTGAAGCTTTCTTT | CASSYFEDGSITEAFF | once | TRBV6-5 | NA | TRBJ1-1
TGTGCTAGTGGTAGAACAGGGGGTCTTGGAAACACCATATATTTT | CASGRTGGLGNTIYF | once | TRBV12-5 | TRBD1 | TRBJ1-3
TGTGCCAGTCAACAGGGGTTACAAGAAAAACTGTTTTTT | CASQQGLQEKLFF | NA | TRBV2 | TRBD1 | TRBJ1-4
TGTGCCAGTAGTCTCCCCGGTGAGGATCGCTATGGCTACACCTTC | CASSLPGEDRYGYTF | NA | TRBV19 | NA | TRBJ1-2
TGTGCCAGCAGTTTCCGGGCTAGCGGGAGGTTTTCCTACGAGCAGTACTTC | CASSFRASGRFSYEQYF | NA | TRBV27 | TRBD2 | TRBJ2-7
TGTGCCAGCACCCAAGTCAGAGGGCCATCCTACAATGAGCAGTTCTTC | CASTQVRGPSYNEQFF | NA | TRBV5-4 | NA | TRBJ2-1
TGCGCCAGCAGCCAAGAGGAAACTAGCGATTACGAGCAGTACTTC | CASSQEETSDYEQYF | NA | TRBV4-1 | TRBD2 | TRBJ2-7
TGCAGCGCCACAATGGGCCCGGTGAACACCGGGGAGCTGTTTTTT | CSATMGPVNTGELFF | NA | TRBV29-1 | NA | TRBJ2-2
TGTGCCAGCAAAGTTCGGGCTGAAGCTTTCTTT | CASKVRAEAFF | NA | TRBV2 | NA | TRBJ1-1